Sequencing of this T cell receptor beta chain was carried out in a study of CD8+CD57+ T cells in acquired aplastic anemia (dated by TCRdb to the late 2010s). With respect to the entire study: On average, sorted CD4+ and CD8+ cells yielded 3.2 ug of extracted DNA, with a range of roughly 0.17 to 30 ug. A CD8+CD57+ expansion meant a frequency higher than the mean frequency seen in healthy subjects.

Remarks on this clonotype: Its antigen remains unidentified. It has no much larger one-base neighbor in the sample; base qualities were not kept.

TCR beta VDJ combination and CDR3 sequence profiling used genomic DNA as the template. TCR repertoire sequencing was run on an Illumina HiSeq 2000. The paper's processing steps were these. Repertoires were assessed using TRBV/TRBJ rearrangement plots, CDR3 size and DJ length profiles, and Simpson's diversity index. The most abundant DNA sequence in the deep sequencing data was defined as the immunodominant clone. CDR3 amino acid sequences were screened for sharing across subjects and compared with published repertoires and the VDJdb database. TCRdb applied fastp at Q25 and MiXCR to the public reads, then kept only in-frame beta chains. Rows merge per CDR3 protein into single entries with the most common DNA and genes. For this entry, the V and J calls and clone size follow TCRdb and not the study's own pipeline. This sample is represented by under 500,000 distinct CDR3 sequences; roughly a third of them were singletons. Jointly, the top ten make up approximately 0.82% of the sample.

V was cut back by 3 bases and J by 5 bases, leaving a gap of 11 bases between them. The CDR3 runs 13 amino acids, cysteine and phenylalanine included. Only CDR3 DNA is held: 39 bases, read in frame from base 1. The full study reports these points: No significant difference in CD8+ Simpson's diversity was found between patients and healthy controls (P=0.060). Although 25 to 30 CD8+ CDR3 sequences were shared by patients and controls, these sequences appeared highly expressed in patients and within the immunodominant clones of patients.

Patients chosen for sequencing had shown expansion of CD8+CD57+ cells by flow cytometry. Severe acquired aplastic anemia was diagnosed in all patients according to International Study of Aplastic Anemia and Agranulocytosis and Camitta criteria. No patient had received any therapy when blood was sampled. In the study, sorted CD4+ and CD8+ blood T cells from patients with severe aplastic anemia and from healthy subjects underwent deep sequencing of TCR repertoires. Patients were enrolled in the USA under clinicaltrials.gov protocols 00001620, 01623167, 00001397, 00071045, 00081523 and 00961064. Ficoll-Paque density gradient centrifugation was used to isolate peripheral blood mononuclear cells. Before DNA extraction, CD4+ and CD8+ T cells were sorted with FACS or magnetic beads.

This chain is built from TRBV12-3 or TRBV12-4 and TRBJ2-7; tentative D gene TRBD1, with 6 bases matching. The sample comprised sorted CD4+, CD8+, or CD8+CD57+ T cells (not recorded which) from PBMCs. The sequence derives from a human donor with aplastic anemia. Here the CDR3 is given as CASSFRGFDEQYF. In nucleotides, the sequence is TGTGCCAGCAGTTTCAGGGGTTTCGACGAGCAGTACTTC.